These T cell receptor beta chains were read from a single sample in a study of early T cells in non-severe SARS-CoV-2 infection. TCRdb reprocessed the 5' RACE reads with MiXCR, giving one entry per CDR3 protein. Among some 71,000 distinct CDR3 sequences listed, about 13% were seen once. Sample: whole blood. These receptors came from an adult who was a healthcare worker with PCR-confirmed SARS-CoV-2 infection or an uninfected control (not recorded which). Both conserved end residues are trimmed from each CDR3.

V gene: TRBV20-1; J gene: TRBJ2-7; CDR3 protein: SAGRQGLSYEQY
V gene: TRBV20-1; J gene: TRBJ2-1; CDR3 protein: SARDIQRGNNEQF
V gene: TRBV2; J gene: TRBJ1-2; CDR3 protein: ASSGTVSNYGYT
V gene: TRBV7-6; J gene: TRBJ2-1; CDR3 protein: ASSLEVLQGIHEQF
V gene: TRBV9; J gene: TRBJ1-1; CDR3 protein: ASSVGHRGVTEAF
V gene: TRBV28; J gene: TRBJ2-4; CDR3 protein: ASTPRGRGAGLAKNIQY
V gene: TRBV28; J gene: TRBJ2-7; CDR3 protein: ASSSTFPPYEQY
V gene: TRBV5-5; J gene: TRBJ2-5; CDR3 protein: ASSPGQGLLGSVTQY
V gene: TRBV6-1; J gene: TRBJ1-1; CDR3 protein: ASSGWRGNTEAF
V gene: TRBV25-1; J gene: TRBJ2-7; CDR3 protein: ASSEVYEQY
V gene: TRBV11-3; J gene: TRBJ2-3; CDR3 protein: ASSPSDRSTDTQY
V gene: TRBV18; J gene: TRBJ1-1; CDR3 protein: ASSLNGRDTEAF
V gene: TRBV5-1; J gene: TRBJ2-2; CDR3 protein: ASSLEGTATGELF
V gene: TRBV11-2; J gene: TRBJ2-3; CDR3 protein: ASSLGTTYSTDTQY
V gene: TRBV28; J gene: TRBJ1-6; CDR3 protein: ASSYRQPNSPLH
V gene: TRBV2; J gene: TRBJ1-5; CDR3 protein: ASMADRAPQWPQH
V gene: TRBV9; J gene: TRBJ2-3; CDR3 protein: ASSPGGIPDTQY
V gene: TRBV7-8; J gene: TRBJ2-1; CDR3 protein: ASSLIGQGSGEQF
V gene: TRBV5-1; J gene: TRBJ2-6; CDR3 protein: ASSWRQGSSGANVLT
V gene: TRBV2; J gene: TRBJ1-1; CDR3 protein: ASSSSASEAF
V gene: TRBV12-3/TRBV12-4; J gene: TRBJ1-2; CDR3 protein: ASREQGHGYT
V gene: TRBV7-9; J gene: TRBJ1-2; CDR3 protein: ASSLGAVGGYT
V gene: TRBV6-2/TRBV6-3; J gene: TRBJ1-3; CDR3 protein: ASSYGRISGNTIY
V gene: TRBV12-3/TRBV12-4; J gene: TRBJ1-4; CDR3 protein: ASRAAGGNEKLF
V gene: TRBV5-1; J gene: TRBJ2-2; CDR3 protein: ASSLAPNTGELF
V gene: TRBV4-1; J gene: TRBJ2-7; CDR3 protein: ASSHFLEGRAVYEQY
V gene: TRBV6-2/TRBV6-3; J gene: TRBJ2-5; CDR3 protein: ASSYREQETQY
V gene: TRBV9; J gene: TRBJ1-4; CDR3 protein: ASSVNPEGTNEKLF
V gene: TRBV28; J gene: TRBJ1-2; CDR3 protein: ASSSQTYSGAYGYT
V gene: TRBV7-3; J gene: TRBJ2-1; CDR3 protein: ASSARGLHNEQF
V gene: TRBV10-2; J gene: TRBJ1-1; CDR3 protein: ASERGTEAF
V gene: TRBV5-4; J gene: TRBJ1-2; CDR3 protein: ASSPTDPDYGYT
V gene: TRBV7-8; J gene: TRBJ1-3; CDR3 protein: ASSPPGAGNTIY
V gene: TRBV6-4; J gene: TRBJ2-3; CDR3 protein: ASSEGSTDTQY
V gene: TRBV7-2; J gene: TRBJ2-5; CDR3 protein: ASSLFGLAQETQY